Listed below are T cell receptor beta chains from one sample, sequenced in a study of blood T cell repertoires in COVID-19. Measured with immunoSEQ multiplex PCR; TCRdb has only the in-frame clones, and not every one. The sample lists about 200,000 clones, around 79% occurring once. Sequences were obtained from peripheral blood. These receptors were taken from a woman aged 40-49 years with COVID-19, enrolled during active disease. Both conserved end residues are part of each CDR3. D genes are given only for firm matches. Part of the rows lack a size; the others show once, few, many or a class for expanded clones.

v_gene: TRBV3-1/TRBV3-2
d_gene: NA
j_gene: TRBJ2-3
abundance: NA
CDR3aa: CASSQVPAGGNTQYF
CDR3nt: TGTGCCAGCAGCCAAGTCCCAGCGGGCGGCAATACGCAGTATTTT

v_gene: TRBV21-1
d_gene: NA
j_gene: TRBJ1-1
abundance: few
CDR3aa: CASSKGRGQGSNTEAFF
CDR3nt: TGTGCCAGCAGCAAAGGTAGAGGACAGGGATCGAACACTGAAGCTTTCTTT

v_gene: TRBV2
d_gene: NA
j_gene: TRBJ1-2
abundance: NA
CDR3aa: CASKEVAAPYGYTF
CDR3nt: TGTGCCAGCAAAGAGGTGGCAGCTCCCTATGGCTACACCTTC

v_gene: TRBV7-2
d_gene: TRBD2
j_gene: TRBJ2-1
abundance: NA
CDR3aa: CASSSQLHSGGHNEQFF
CDR3nt: TGTGCCAGCAGCTCCCAGTTGCATAGCGGGGGCCACAATGAGCAGTTCTTC

v_gene: TRBV5-1
d_gene: NA
j_gene: TRBJ2-6
abundance: once
CDR3aa: CASSLEGSPRSGANVLTF
CDR3nt: TGCGCCAGCAGCTTGGAGGGGTCTCCTCGCTCTGGGGCCAACGTCCTGACTTTC

v_gene: TRBV5-6
d_gene: NA
j_gene: TRBJ1-1
abundance: NA
CDR3aa: CASSLAADGAFKWAEAFF
CDR3nt: TGTGCCAGCAGCTTGGCCGCGGATGGGGCTTTTAAGTGGGCGGAAGCTTTCTTT

v_gene: TRBV6-2/TRBV6-3
d_gene: NA
j_gene: TRBJ1-5
abundance: NA
CDR3aa: CASSYSKAGVHNQPQHF
CDR3nt: TGTGCCAGCAGTTACTCGAAAGCAGGGGTGCACAATCAGCCCCAGCATTTT

v_gene: TRBV21-1
d_gene: NA
j_gene: TRBJ2-7
abundance: NA
CDR3aa: CASSKTGTGFYEQYF
CDR3nt: TGTGCCAGCAGCAAAACCGGGACAGGGTTCTACGAGCAGTACTTC

v_gene: TRBV12-3/TRBV12-4
d_gene: NA
j_gene: TRBJ2-1
abundance: NA
CDR3aa: CASSGQNNEQFF
CDR3nt: TGTGCCAGCAGTGGACAGAACAATGAGCAGTTCTTC

v_gene: TRBV10-3
d_gene: TRBD1
j_gene: TRBJ1-5
abundance: NA
CDR3aa: CAILIRGQADSNQPQHF
CDR3nt: TGTGCCATTCTTATCCGTGGACAGGCCGATAGCAATCAGCCCCAGCATTTT

v_gene: TRBV20-1
d_gene: TRBD1
j_gene: TRBJ1-1
abundance: NA
CDR3aa: CSARQGVSAFF
CDR3nt: TGCAGTGCTAGACAGGGGGTTAGTGCTTTCTTT

v_gene: TRBV5-5
d_gene: TRBD1
j_gene: TRBJ2-2
abundance: NA
CDR3aa: CASSLAPGTGSNTGELFF
CDR3nt: TGTGCCAGCAGCTTGGCTCCCGGGACAGGGAGTAACACCGGGGAGCTGTTTTTT

v_gene: TRBV4-1
d_gene: NA
j_gene: TRBJ2-1
abundance: NA
CDR3aa: CASSRRIDGSSYNEQFF
CDR3nt: TGCGCCAGCAGCCGGAGGATTGACGGGAGCTCCTACAATGAGCAGTTCTTC

v_gene: TRBV19
d_gene: NA
j_gene: TRBJ1-2
abundance: NA
CDR3aa: CAWTVHPNYGYTF
CDR3nt: TGTGCCTGGACAGTTCACCCTAACTATGGCTACACCTTC

v_gene: TRBV11-3
d_gene: TRBD2
j_gene: TRBJ2-1
abundance: NA
CDR3aa: CASSPRSSGGGYSYNEQFF
CDR3nt: TGTGCCAGCAGCCCTCGATCTAGCGGGGGGGGGTACTCCTACAATGAGCAGTTCTTC

v_gene: TRBV18
d_gene: TRBD2
j_gene: TRBJ2-3
abundance: NA
CDR3aa: CASSPPSTSGSQYF
CDR3nt: TGTGCCAGCTCCCCACCTTCTACTAGCGGGTCGCAGTATTTT

v_gene: TRBV21-1
d_gene: NA
j_gene: TRBJ2-5
abundance: once
CDR3aa: CATQAPQETQYF
CDR3nt: TGTGCCACCCAAGCTCCCCAAGAGACCCAGTACTTC

v_gene: TRBV5-1
d_gene: NA
j_gene: TRBJ1-1
abundance: NA
CDR3aa: CASSLVDSNTEAFF
CDR3nt: TGCGCCAGCAGCTTGGTGGACAGTAACACTGAAGCTTTCTTT

v_gene: TRBV19
d_gene: NA
j_gene: TRBJ1-6
abundance: NA
CDR3aa: CATLPGSSYNSPLHF
CDR3nt: TGTGCCACACTACCGGGGAGCTCCTATAATTCACCCCTCCACTTT

v_gene: TRBV12-5
d_gene: NA
j_gene: TRBJ1-1
abundance: NA
CDR3aa: CASQQSWNTEAFF
CDR3nt: TGTGCTAGCCAACAGTCGTGGAACACTGAAGCTTTCTTT

v_gene: TRBV7-9
d_gene: NA
j_gene: TRBJ1-1
abundance: NA
CDR3aa: CASSRGAEAFF
CDR3nt: TGTGCCAGCAGCCGGGGGGCGGAGGCTTTCTTT

v_gene: TRBV4-3
d_gene: TRBD1
j_gene: TRBJ1-6
abundance: NA
CDR3aa: CASSQEGGSPNSPLHF
CDR3nt: TGCGCCAGCAGCCAAGAAGGGGGCAGCCCTAATTCACCCCTCCACTTT

v_gene: TRBV20-1
d_gene: NA
j_gene: TRBJ1-3
abundance: many
CDR3aa: CSASMTGSGNTIYF
CDR3nt: TGCAGTGCTAGTATGACAGGCTCTGGAAACACCATATATTTT

v_gene: TRBV30
d_gene: NA
j_gene: TRBJ1-3
abundance: NA
CDR3aa: CAWTQGKGLKNTIYF
CDR3nt: TGTGCCTGGACTCAGGGGAAGGGTTTAAAGAACACCATATATTTT

v_gene: TRBV10-2
d_gene: TRBD2
j_gene: TRBJ2-3
abundance: NA
CDR3aa: CASSRSGGRAGDTQYF
CDR3nt: TGCGCCAGCAGCCGATCCGGCGGGAGGGCCGGCGATACGCAGTATTTT

v_gene: TRBV7-2
d_gene: TRBD2
j_gene: TRBJ2-1
abundance: few
CDR3aa: CASSPQLMTSGRMNEQFF
CDR3nt: TGTGCCAGCAGCCCCCAGCTAATGACTAGCGGGAGAATGAATGAGCAGTTCTTC

v_gene: TRBV5-1
d_gene: TRBD1
j_gene: TRBJ2-3
abundance: NA
CDR3aa: CASSFYGTEGTDTQYF
CDR3nt: TGCGCCAGCAGCTTTTATGGGACAGAGGGAACAGATACGCAGTATTTT

v_gene: TRBV7-3
d_gene: TRBD1
j_gene: TRBJ2-3
abundance: NA
CDR3aa: CASSSGQNTDTQYF
CDR3nt: TGTGCCAGCAGCTCGGGACAGAACACAGATACGCAGTATTTT

v_gene: TRBV2
d_gene: NA
j_gene: TRBJ2-5
abundance: NA
CDR3aa: CASSATEYGTQYF
CDR3nt: TGTGCCAGCAGTGCGACTGAATATGGGACCCAGTACTTC

v_gene: TRBV10-3
d_gene: NA
j_gene: TRBJ2-7
abundance: NA
CDR3aa: CAISESRKGDYEQYF
CDR3nt: TGTGCCATCAGTGAGTCGAGGAAAGGAGACTACGAGCAGTACTTC

v_gene: TRBV7-2
d_gene: NA
j_gene: TRBJ2-7
abundance: NA
CDR3aa: CASSPTGGGYEQYF
CDR3nt: TGTGCCAGCAGCCCAACAGGGGGGGGATACGAGCAGTACTTC

v_gene: TRBV6-5
d_gene: NA
j_gene: TRBJ2-1
abundance: NA
CDR3aa: CATRRGPTEGNEQFF
CDR3nt: TGTGCCACTCGGAGGGGCCCAACGGAGGGCAATGAGCAGTTCTTC

v_gene: TRBV7-9
d_gene: TRBD2
j_gene: TRBJ2-1
abundance: NA
CDR3aa: CASSQAGTSGRGNEQFF
CDR3nt: TGTGCCAGCAGCCAAGCCGGGACTAGCGGGAGGGGCAATGAGCAGTTCTTC

v_gene: TRBV14
d_gene: TRBD1
j_gene: TRBJ1-2
abundance: many
CDR3aa: CASSQGQGARGYGYTF
CDR3nt: TGTGCCAGCAGCCAAGGACAGGGGGCGCGAGGCTATGGCTACACCTTC

v_gene: TRBV19
d_gene: NA
j_gene: TRBJ2-7
abundance: few
CDR3aa: CASSMAQGVDEQYF
CDR3nt: TGTGCCAGTAGTATGGCACAGGGTGTTGACGAGCAGTACTTC

v_gene: TRBV27
d_gene: TRBD2
j_gene: TRBJ2-2
abundance: NA
CDR3aa: CASQPGGGTGELFF
CDR3nt: TGTGCCAGCCAACCGGGGGGAGGGACCGGGGAGCTGTTTTTT

v_gene: TRBV11-1
d_gene: TRBD1
j_gene: TRBJ2-5
abundance: NA
CDR3aa: CASSSGQGLGQETQYF
CDR3nt: TGTGCCAGCAGCTCGGGACAGGGTTTAGGCCAAGAGACCCAGTACTTC

v_gene: TRBV5-1
d_gene: TRBD1
j_gene: TRBJ1-1
abundance: NA
CDR3aa: CASSPGQGADTEAFF
CDR3nt: TGCGCCAGCAGCCCGGGACAGGGGGCGGACACTGAAGCTTTCTTT

v_gene: TRBV10-1
d_gene: TRBD1
j_gene: TRBJ1-1
abundance: few
CDR3aa: CASSGIRTGPNTEAFF
CDR3nt: TGCGCCAGCAGTGGGATTCGGACAGGGCCAAACACTGAAGCTTTCTTT

v_gene: TRBV18
d_gene: NA
j_gene: TRBJ1-6
abundance: NA
CDR3aa: CASSPLGENSPLHF
CDR3nt: TGTGCCAGCTCACCATTAGGGGAAAATTCACCCCTCCACTTT

v_gene: TRBV7-9
d_gene: TRBD1
j_gene: TRBJ1-4
abundance: NA
CDR3aa: CASSTDVGQINEKLFF
CDR3nt: TGTGCCAGCAGCACGGACGTGGGACAGATTAATGAAAAACTGTTTTTT

v_gene: TRBV3-1/TRBV3-2
d_gene: TRBD2
j_gene: TRBJ2-3
abundance: many
CDR3aa: CASTSGYSTDTQYF
CDR3nt: TGTGCCAGCACTAGCGGGTATAGCACAGATACGCAGTATTTT

v_gene: TRBV6-5
d_gene: TRBD1
j_gene: TRBJ1-5
abundance: NA
CDR3aa: CASSRTGGNQPQHF
CDR3nt: TGTGCCAGCAGTCGGACAGGGGGCAATCAGCCCCAGCATTTT

v_gene: TRBV5-6
d_gene: NA
j_gene: TRBJ1-2
abundance: NA
CDR3aa: CASSDRPDSPGYTF
CDR3nt: TGTGCCAGCAGCGACAGACCTGACAGTCCTGGCTACACCTTC

v_gene: TRBV6-1
d_gene: TRBD2
j_gene: TRBJ2-3
abundance: few
CDR3aa: CASSEMGSRGGDTQYF
CDR3nt: TGTGCCAGCAGTGAAATGGGATCTCGGGGGGGAGATACGCAGTATTTT

v_gene: TRBV19
d_gene: TRBD1
j_gene: TRBJ1-2
abundance: few
CDR3aa: CASGTGTSNGYTF
CDR3nt: TGTGCCAGTGGGACAGGGACGTCGAATGGCTACACCTTC

v_gene: TRBV6-1
d_gene: NA
j_gene: TRBJ1-4
abundance: NA
CDR3aa: CASSGAGYAGNEKLFF
CDR3nt: TGTGCCAGCAGTGGCGCGGGGTACGCGGGTAATGAAAAACTGTTTTTT

v_gene: TRBV2
d_gene: TRBD1
j_gene: TRBJ2-3
abundance: NA
CDR3aa: CASSGGTVVTDTQYF
CDR3nt: TGTGCCAGCAGTGGAGGGACAGTCGTCACAGATACGCAGTATTTT

v_gene: TRBV5-1
d_gene: NA
j_gene: TRBJ1-1
abundance: NA
CDR3aa: CASSSIQGNTEAFF
CDR3nt: TGCGCCAGCAGCTCAATACAGGGGAACACTGAAGCTTTCTTT

v_gene: TRBV7-9
d_gene: TRBD2
j_gene: TRBJ2-1
abundance: NA
CDR3aa: CASSLRTSGGAEQFF
CDR3nt: TGTGCCAGCAGCTTACGGACTAGCGGGGGGGCCGAGCAGTTCTTC

v_gene: TRBV27
d_gene: NA
j_gene: TRBJ2-7
abundance: few
CDR3aa: CASSLLGGPLGQYF
CDR3nt: TGTGCCAGCAGTTTACTGGGCGGGCCGTTGGGGCAGTACTTC

v_gene: TRBV30
d_gene: NA
j_gene: TRBJ2-7
abundance: once
CDR3aa: CAWSVHYEQYF
CDR3nt: TGTGCCTGGAGTGTACACTACGAGCAGTACTTC

v_gene: TRBV29-1
d_gene: NA
j_gene: TRBJ2-1
abundance: NA
CDR3aa: CSVEAGAVEQFF
CDR3nt: TGCAGCGTTGAGGCGGGGGCGGTTGAGCAGTTCTTC

v_gene: TRBV27
d_gene: TRBD1
j_gene: TRBJ1-1
abundance: NA
CDR3aa: CASSLGTATEAFF
CDR3nt: TGTGCCAGCAGTTTAGGGACAGCCACTGAAGCTTTCTTT

v_gene: TRBV21-1
d_gene: NA
j_gene: TRBJ1-1
abundance: NA
CDR3aa: CASSKEQGRWNTEAFF
CDR3nt: TGTGCCAGCAGCAAAGAACAGGGGAGGTGGAACACTGAAGCTTTCTTT